This T cell receptor (beta chain) was identified during a study of OX40 agonist ivuxolimab in advanced cancers. Study overall: The patients received agonistic anti-OX40 (CD134) antibody ivuxolimab. Administration of intravenous ivuxolimab to patients occurred every 2 weeks at 0.01 to 10 mg/kg. General study points: Clones of CD4+ and CD8+ blood T cells grew by week 6 at doses of 0.1 to 3.0 mg/kg.

Germline lookup yields CDR1 SGDLS and CDR2 YYNGEE. This CDR3 region has 16 residues. Germline trimming cut 2 bases from V and 4 bases from J; bases unmatched to any gene: 8. This table comes from immunoSEQ multiplex PCR, and its TCRdb copy is limited to in-frame clones, with some not included. The table has 40,000 to 60,000 clones, about 79% seen once. Points on this clone: What it binds is unknown.

V usage is TRBV9 and J usage is TRBJ1-2; TRBD1 matches 10 bases. The clonotype was recovered from an adult with an advanced solid tumor such as melanoma, head and neck, liver or kidney cancer. Sequencing used CD4+ or CD8+ T cells sorted from blood, obtained in a trial of the OX40 agonist ivuxolimab. For the CDR3, the DNA is TGTGCCAGCAGCGTGGAAGGGACAGGGGAGATCTATGGCTACACCTTC. Translating it yields CASSVEGTGEIYGYTF. Drawing the rest from reference TRBV9 and TRBJ1-2, the complete variable domain is DSGVTQTPKHLITATGQRVTLRCSPRSGDLSVYWYQQSLDQGLQFLIQYYNGEERAKGNILERFSAQQFPDLHSELNLSSLELGDSALYFCASSVEGTGEIYGYTFGSGTRLTVV.